These 7 T cell receptor beta chains were all obtained from the same sample, sequenced in a study of CD8 T cells in Susac syndrome (dated by TCRdb to about 2019). The library came from the immunoSEQ multiplex PCR assay. RNA was extracted using the RNeasy kit, and about 0.45 to 1 ug of the RNA was reverse transcribed with random hexamers. TCRdb applied fastp at Q25 and MiXCR to the public reads, then kept only in-frame beta chains. Under each unique CDR3 protein, matching rows form one entry showing the most common genes and DNA. Present in this sample are under 200,000 distinct CDR3 sequences, 95% of which were seen just once. The ten largest clones take up around 0.096% of the sample. Sequences were obtained from CD4+ T cells from PBMCs. The receptors stem from a human donor with Susac syndrome.

CDR3 sequence (DNA): TGCAGCGTTGAACGGCTCCGGGGGACCGGGGAGCTGTTTTTT. Protein product: CSVERLRGTGELFF. This rearrangement joins TRBV29-1 to TRBJ2-2; a possible D gene is TRBD2 (6 bases). CDR3 size: 14 residues. V lost 2 bases and J lost 5, with 12 bases in between. Germline CDR1 is SQVTM and CDR2 is ANQGSEA.

The chain joins TRBV5-1 to TRBJ1-1; 8 bases line up with TRBD1. Germline V CDR1 and CDR2: SGHRS, YFSETQ. The V and J ends lost 0 bases and 4 bases, in that order; junction bases with no gene match: 11. The CDR3 is 17 residues long. The CDR3 DNA follows: TGCGCCAGCAGCTTGGGTCTGTCGGACAGGGTTGGCACTGAAGCTTTCTTT. Translation gives CASSLGLSDRVGTEAFF. The whole variable domain, remainder taken from reference TRBV5-1 and TRBJ1-1, is KAGVTQTPRYLIKTRGQQVTLSCSPISGHRSVSWYQQTPGQGLQFLFEYFSETQRNKGNFPGRFSGRQFSNSRSEMNVSTLELGDSALYLCASSLGLSDRVGTEAFFGQGTRLTVV.

The genes are TRBV7-2 and TRBJ2-1; D possibly corresponds to TRBD2 (5 bases). CDR1 is SGHTA and CDR2 is FQGNSA in the germline V gene. Trimming removed 1 base at V and 6 bases at J, with 10 bases between. This CDR3 region has 14 residues. CDR3 nucleotide sequence: TGTGCCAGCAGCTTAGGAGGGATGCTCAATGAGCAGTTCTTC. It yields the protein CASSLGGMLNEQFF.

The rearrangement links TRBV5-6 to TRBJ2-1, with D perhaps TRBD2 (6 bases). CDR3 size: 17 residues. The ends were cut back, 1 base at V and 6 bases at J, with 20 bases in the middle. Germline assignment: CDR1 SGHDT and CDR2 YYEEEE. The CDR3 loop is CASSLFQGTDTINEQFF. For the CDR3, the DNA is TGTGCCAGCAGCTTGTTCCAAGGGACTGATACGATCAATGAGCAGTTCTTC.

The chain couples TRBV20-1 to TRBJ1-4; D unclear. The length of the CDR3 is 14 residues. Trimming took 5 bases from V and 6 from J, leaving 16 bases between them. Germline V gene lookup returns CDR1 DFQATT and CDR2 SNEGSKA (reference sequence). The CDR3 nucleotides are TGCAGTGCTGCCCCAATCCATCGGGATGAAAAACTGTTTTTT. Translated: CSAAPIHRDEKLFF.

This rearrangement joins TRBV11-2 to TRBJ2-5, with D possibly being TRBD2 (6 bases). This CDR3 spans 15 amino acids. The germline V gene has CDR1 SGHAT and CDR2 FQNNGV. V was cut by 5 bases and J by 5 bases, with 18 bases left in between. CDR3 region: CASSGGVRDRETQYF. The CDR3 DNA sequence: TGTGCCAGCAGCGGAGGGGTCCGGGACCGGGAGACCCAGTACTTC.

The CDR3 DNA reads TGTGCCAGCACGGGACAAGTGAATTCACCCCTCCACTTT. It encodes CASTGQVNSPLHF. V and J are TRBV2 and TRBJ1-6; maybe TRBD1 (6 bases). V lost 7 bases and J lost 7, with 11 bases in between. This CDR3 comprises 13 residues. Germline CDR1 reads SNHLY; CDR2 reads FYNNEI.